This T cell receptor (beta chain) comes out of a study of regulatory T cells in long-lasting Graves disease. CDR3-region Arm-PCR and iRepertoire HTBI primers produced the TCR beta libraries. TCRdb reprocessed the multiplex PCR reads via MiXCR and lists one record per CDR3 protein. The table records more than 400,000 distinct CDR3 sequences, about 15% of them present only once. Time point: newly diagnosed GD, antithyroid drugs for less than 3 months. The TCR library was made from RNA extracted from PBMCs. This clonotype was seen more than once but under ten times. Its ends do not fully match the called genes, so a read error is possible. The germline gives CDR1 LGHDT, CDR2 YNNKEL (reference sequence). This CDR3 has 16 residues. The same sample was also studied in work on T cells in Graves' hyperthyroidism and ophthalmopathy.

The sequence was collected from a woman younger than 45 with Graves disease. J is TRBJ2-1 and V is TRBV3-1; D is unresolved. The starting material was peripheral blood mononuclear cells (PBMCs), obtained at new diagnosis, from a patient treated with antithyroid drugs. Here the CDR3 reads CASSQVRDSSYDEQFF. CDR3 in DNA: TGTGCCAGCAGCCAAGTCAGAGATAGCTCCTACGATGAGCAGTTCTTC.